Presented here are 10 T cell receptor beta chains from one specimen sequenced in a study of beta chain features in type 1 diabetes. Study outcomes and limitations: All four CD4+ subsets of Type 1 diabetes patients contained TCRB CDR3s that were moderately but significantly shorter.

The whole isolated RNA underwent reverse transcription, so sequencing captured expressed TCRB transcripts. Sequenced by immunoSEQ multiplex PCR; TCRdb stores in-frame clones only, minus some. In the table there are 250,000 to 350,000 clones, roughly 15% of which are singletons. Their cognate antigens are unknown. Sequenced sample: naive CD4+ T cells from blood. The receptors here all came from a man younger than 35 with type 1 diabetes.

This clone occurred a few times. The chain links TRBV2 to TRBJ1-2; maybe TRBD1 (5 bases). The V gene's germline CDR1 is SNHLY and CDR2 FYNNEI. CDR3 length: 13 amino acids. Trimming left V 5 bases short and J 6 bases short, with 13 bases between. The CDR3 DNA sequence: TGTGCCAGCAGTCGGAGCAGGGATGATGGCTACACCTTC. Residues: CASSRSRDDGYTF. Full variable domain (remainder filled in from reference TRBV2 and TRBJ1-2): EPEVTQTPSHQVTQMGQEVILRCVPISNHLYFYWYRQILGQKVEFLVSFYNNEISEKSEIFDDQFSVERPDGSNFTLKIRSTKLEDSAMYFCASSRSRDDGYTFGSGTRLTVV.

V is TRBV5-6 and J is TRBJ2-5, with D perhaps matching TRBD2 (7 bases). The germline V and J ends were trimmed by 1 base and 4 bases, with 17 bases remaining between them. The CDR3 contains 16 residues. Germline V gene data show CDR1 as SGHDT and CDR2 as YYEEEE. The CDR3 DNA reads as TGTGCCAGCAGCTTGTTCTTGCGAGGGGGGGGAGAGACCCAGTACTTC. Its translation is CASSLFLRGGGETQYF.

This clone was observed a handful of times. The CDR3 here is CASSAYTQQFF. CDR3 nucleotide sequence: TGTGCCAGCAGTGCCTATACCCAGCAGTTCTTC. The V call is TRBV28, the J call TRBJ2-1; no firm D call. The CDR3 extends over 11 amino acids. V dropped 5 bases and J dropped 11 bases, with 10 bases sitting between them. Germline CDR1 is MDHEN and CDR2 is SYDVKM.

V usage is TRBV7-6 and J usage is TRBJ2-3; D is ambiguous. V dropped 5 bases and J dropped 3 bases, with 12 bases sitting between them. The CDR3 covers 14 residues. CDR1 SGHVS and CDR2 FNYEAQ come from the germline V gene. CDR3 coding DNA: TGTGCCAGCAGCCCCCTACCCGGGACAGATACGCAGTATTTT. It codes for CASSPLPGTDTQYF.

The genes are TRBV28 and TRBJ2-7; 9 bases are a match to TRBD1. The CDR3 has 12 residues. With 4 bases clipped from V and 6 bases from J, the junction kept 1 base outside the gene matches. Germline assignment: CDR1 MDHEN and CDR2 SYDVKM. The CDR3 DNA is TGTGCCAGCAGTTGGGACAGGGCCGAGCAGTACTTC. It codes for CASSWDRAEQYF.

This clone was recorded a few times. The rearrangement links TRBV7-2 to TRBJ2-3, with TRBD2 identical over 7 bases. Trimming removed 2 bases from V and 4 bases from J; junction bases left unmatched: 12. CDR1 SGHTA and CDR2 FQGNSA come from the germline V gene. The CDR3 spans 17 residues. The CDR3 DNA reads as TGTGCCAGCAGCTTACTGTCGGCGGCGGGAGCGGCAGATACGCAGTATTTT. Translating it yields CASSLLSAAGAADTQYF.

A few counts support this clone. The chain recombines TRBV2 with TRBJ2-5; D not resolved. The CDR3 totals 10 residues. From germline, CDR1 is SNHLY and CDR2 FYNNEI. Trimming stripped 7 bases from V and 5 bases from J, with 5 bases between. Written as DNA, the CDR3 is TGTGCCAGCACCCTCGAGACCCAGTACTTC. Translating it yields CASTLETQYF.

This clone has just one count. The chain carries TRBV9 and TRBJ2-2; 8 bases are a match to TRBD2. The germline V gene encodes CDR1 SGDLS and CDR2 YYNGEE. This CDR3 has 15 amino acids. Trimming cost V 3 bases and J 3 bases; bases outside gene matches: 4. As DNA, the CDR3 is TGTGCCAGCAGCGATAGACTAGCGTACACCGGGGAGCTGTTTTTT. Amino acid sequence: CASSDRLAYTGELFF.

The chain couples TRBV5-6 to TRBJ2-1, with 7 bases that match TRBD1. V was clipped by 4 bases and J by 14 bases; unmatched bases: 21. The CDR3 length is 16 residues. Germline V gene data show CDR1 as SGHDT and CDR2 as YYEEEE. CDR3 sequence (DNA): TGTGCCAGCAGCCTCCAAGGGGTGCACAGGGGCCGAAGAAAGTTCTTC. Translation: CASSLQGVHRGRRKFF.

V is TRBV20-1 and J is TRBJ1-2, with D perhaps matching TRBD1 (6 bases). Germline V lookup: CDR1 DFQATT, CDR2 SNEGSKA (reference sequence). This CDR3 region has 11 residues. The CDR3 region has the DNA TGCATCGCAGGGGTCCGCGGGGGCTACACCTTC. Encoded protein: CIAGVRGGYTF.